This TCR beta chain emerged from a study of T cell responses to AZD1222 COVID-19 vaccine. Germline V lookup: CDR1 MNHEY, CDR2 SVGEGT. Deletions cut 1 base from V and 5 bases from J, with 2 bases between. The CDR3 has 11 residues. The study, taken as a whole, reports: No repertoire was sampled before or during the peak T cell response, only after it.

With regard to this clone: The antigen remains undetermined.

TCRdb's copy holds only in-frame clones and misses some; the assay was immunoSEQ multiplex PCR. The table shows about 180,000 clones, with around 90% occurring only once. The sequencing used peripheral blood, collected 28 days after the second AZD1222 dose. The origin of this receptor is an adult who received the AZD1222 COVID-19 vaccine. This chain uses TRBV6-2 or TRBV6-3 with TRBJ2-5; no clear D. The CDR3 region is CASSYLETQYF. The CDR3 DNA reads TGTGCCAGCAGTTACTTGGAGACCCAGTACTTC.